This T cell receptor beta chain was found in a study of OX40 agonist ivuxolimab in advanced cancers. Study in general: Prior therapy, whether anti-PD-1, anti-PD-L1 or anti-CTLA-4, was allowed, and roughly 41% had some.

This CDR3 has 13 amino acids. Per germline, CDR1 MDHEN and CDR2 SYDVKM. The V segment lost 6 bases and the J segment 4 bases; nucleotides outside the gene matches: 2. Comment on this clone: What it binds is unknown.

Notes on the study in general: Clonal expansion was seen in CD4+ and CD8+ blood T cells by week 6 at 0.1 to 3.0 mg/kg. On average, a greater number of expanded clones characterised CD8+ T cells relative to CD4+.

The table came from immunoSEQ multiplex PCR; TCRdb's copy has only in-frame clones and leaves some out. The sample contains about 60,000 clones, 75% to 90% of which appear only once. Enrollment shut out patients with autoimmune disease history or systemic immunosuppression. The receptor was derived from an adult with an advanced solid tumor such as melanoma, head and neck, liver or kidney cancer. The chain carries TRBV28 and TRBJ2-5, with 10 bases matching TRBD1. Sample: CD4+ or CD8+ T cells sorted from blood, taken in a trial of the OX40 agonist ivuxolimab. The CDR3 DNA sequence: TGTGCCAGCAGGGACAGGGGGGCAGAGACCCAGTACTTC. It encodes CASRDRGAETQYF.